Presented here are 8 T cell receptor beta chains from one specimen sequenced in a study of PD-L1 blockade in urothelial cancer. This table comes from immunoSEQ multiplex PCR, and its TCRdb copy is limited to in-frame clones, with some not included. The data show about 100,000 clones, 70% to 90% seen once. Sequenced material: PBMCs, taken around atezolizumab (anti-PD-L1) treatment. The receptor set was obtained from a man in his fifties with urothelial cancer.

This clone was recorded a few times. The chain uses TRBV28 and TRBJ2-2; the D is unclear. The ends were cut back, 3 bases at V and 4 bases at J, with 9 bases in the middle. Germline V lookup: CDR1 MDHEN, CDR2 SYDVKM. CDR3 length: 14 residues. The CDR3 DNA reads TGTGCCAGCAGTTTTGAGGAGACCACCGGGGAGCTGTTTTTT. Translated: CASSFEETTGELFF. The variable domain in full, with the rest retrieved from reference TRBV28 and TRBJ2-2, is DVKVTQSSRYLVKRTGEKVFLECVQDMDHENMFWYRQDPGLGLRLIYFSYDVKMKEKGDIPEGYSVSREKKERFSLILESASTNQTSMYLCASSFEETTGELFFGEGSRLTVL.

Here the CDR3 reads CASSSGRDTGELFF. Here the CDR3 DNA reads TGTGCCAGTTCTAGCGGGAGGGACACCGGGGAGCTGTTTTTT. The chain is built from TRBV19 and TRBJ2-2; 12 nucleotides match TRBD2. Germline trimming cut 8 bases from V and 3 bases from J; bases unmatched to any gene: 1. The germline gives CDR1 LNHDA, CDR2 SQIVND (reference sequence). The CDR3 has 14 amino acids.

V is TRBV28 and J is TRBJ2-7, with TRBD2 identical over 10 bases. CDR1 is MDHEN, CDR2 SYDVKM, per germline. After removal of 4 bases from V and 6 bases from J, the junction contained 15 bases not matched to a gene. There are 17 residues in the CDR3. CDR3: CASSSLGSGRAAGEQYF. CDR3 nucleotides: TGTGCCAGCAGTTCCCTGGGGAGCGGGAGGGCCGCTGGCGAGCAGTACTTC.

In its sample, this clone was seen once. The chain links TRBV28 to TRBJ1-4; D ambiguous. Trimming shortened V by 2 bases and J by 0 bases, and 10 bases separated the two germline ends. CDR3 length: 16 residues. Germline V gene sequence: CDR1 MDHEN, CDR2 SYDVKM. CDR3 sequence (DNA): TGTGCCAGCAGTTTAGCCGGACTTGCAACTAATGAAAAACTGTTTTTT. The encoded protein is CASSLAGLATNEKLFF. Looking up the rest from reference TRBV28 and TRBJ1-4 gives the full variable domain: DVKVTQSSRYLVKRTGEKVFLECVQDMDHENMFWYRQDPGLGLRLIYFSYDVKMKEKGDIPEGYSVSREKKERFSLILESASTNQTSMYLCASSLAGLATNEKLFFGSGTQLSVL.

This sequence joins TRBV27 and TRBJ2-1; 9 positions match TRBD2. The CDR3 has 19 residues. Germline V gene data show CDR1 as MNHEY and CDR2 as SMNVEV (reference sequence). V was clipped by 5 bases and J by 0 bases; unmatched bases: 14. The CDR3 sequence is CASSEITVLTSGSYNEQFF. The DNA for the CDR3 is TGTGCCAGCAGTGAAATTACCGTACTGACTAGCGGCTCCTACAATGAGCAGTTCTTC.

A single count supports this clone. The genes are TRBV9 and TRBJ2-3; the match to TRBD2 covers 9 bases. V gave up 1 base and J gave up 4 bases; unmatched junction bases: 7. There are 16 residues in the CDR3. CDR1 is SGDLS, CDR2 YYNGEE, per germline. The CDR3 DNA reads as TGTGCCAGCAGCGTATCGGTAGCGGGAGTTTCAGATACGCAGTATTTT. It encodes CASSVSVAGVSDTQYF.

The V gene is TRBV15, the J gene TRBJ1-6; D is possibly TRBD1 (5 bases). V was shortened by 0 bases and J by 7 bases, with 7 bases between the two germline ends. This CDR3 is built from 14 residues. From germline, CDR1 is LNHNV and CDR2 YYDKDF (reference sequence). CDR3 in DNA: TGTGCCACCAGCAGAGATCGGGGGAATTCACCCCTCCACTTT. This encodes CATSRDRGNSPLHF.

V gene TRBV5-1 combines with J gene TRBJ2-2, with D unresolved. The germline V gene encodes CDR1 SGHRS and CDR2 YFSETQ. The V end was cut by 4 bases, the J end by 1 base, with 11 bases between. This CDR3 has 15 amino acids. CDR3 residues: CASSMKLRNTGELFF. CDR3 DNA sequence: TGCGCCAGCAGCATGAAACTCCGGAACACCGGGGAGCTGTTTTTT.